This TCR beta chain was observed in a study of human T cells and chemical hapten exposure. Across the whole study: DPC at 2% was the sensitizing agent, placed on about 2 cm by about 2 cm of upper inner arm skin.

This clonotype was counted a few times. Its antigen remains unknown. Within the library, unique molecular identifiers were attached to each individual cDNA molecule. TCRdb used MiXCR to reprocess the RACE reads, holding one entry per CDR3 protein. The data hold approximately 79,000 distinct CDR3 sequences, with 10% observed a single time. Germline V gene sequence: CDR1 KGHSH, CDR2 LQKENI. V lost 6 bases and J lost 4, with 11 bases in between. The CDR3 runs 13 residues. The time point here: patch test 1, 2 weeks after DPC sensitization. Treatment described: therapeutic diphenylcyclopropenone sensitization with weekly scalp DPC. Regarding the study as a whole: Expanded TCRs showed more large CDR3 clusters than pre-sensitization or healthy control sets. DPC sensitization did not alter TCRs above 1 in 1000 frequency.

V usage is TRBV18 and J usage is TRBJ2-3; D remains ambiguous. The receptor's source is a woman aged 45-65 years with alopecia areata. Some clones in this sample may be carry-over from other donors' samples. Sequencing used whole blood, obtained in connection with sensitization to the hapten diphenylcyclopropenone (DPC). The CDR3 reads CASSPELADTQYF. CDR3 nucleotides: TGTGCCAGCTCCCCTGAACTTGCAGATACGCAGTATTTT.